This T cell receptor (beta chain) was identified during a study of OX40 agonist ivuxolimab in advanced cancers. The CDR3 spans 19 residues. The V gene end was trimmed by 5 bases and the J gene end by 0 bases; junction bases not matched to a gene: 11. CDR1 MDHEN and CDR2 SYDVKM come from the germline V gene. Study conclusions and caveats: Individuals who were partial responders at 0.1-3.0 mg/kg had clonal expansion that ranked among the lowest. CD4+ and CD8+ T cells in blood underwent clonal expansion by week 6 at 0.1 to 3.0 mg/kg. Low normalized clonal expansion also occurred in some nonresponding patients.

In the case of this clone: The target antigen is unknown.

Sequencing was performed with immunoSEQ multiplex PCR; in TCRdb, only in-frame clones are kept and a portion is missing. The table includes 9,500 to 15,000 clones, about 80% detected once. This sequence was found in an adult with an advanced solid tumor such as melanoma, head and neck, liver or kidney cancer. The rearrangement joins TRBV28 to TRBJ2-1; TRBD2 agrees at 12 bases. Sample: CD4+ or CD8+ T cells sorted from blood, taken in a trial of the OX40 agonist ivuxolimab. The CDR3 nucleotides read TGTGCCAGCAGTGATTGGGGACTAGCGGGCGATAGCTCCTACAATGAGCAGTTCTTC. It specifies CASSDWGLAGDSSYNEQFF.